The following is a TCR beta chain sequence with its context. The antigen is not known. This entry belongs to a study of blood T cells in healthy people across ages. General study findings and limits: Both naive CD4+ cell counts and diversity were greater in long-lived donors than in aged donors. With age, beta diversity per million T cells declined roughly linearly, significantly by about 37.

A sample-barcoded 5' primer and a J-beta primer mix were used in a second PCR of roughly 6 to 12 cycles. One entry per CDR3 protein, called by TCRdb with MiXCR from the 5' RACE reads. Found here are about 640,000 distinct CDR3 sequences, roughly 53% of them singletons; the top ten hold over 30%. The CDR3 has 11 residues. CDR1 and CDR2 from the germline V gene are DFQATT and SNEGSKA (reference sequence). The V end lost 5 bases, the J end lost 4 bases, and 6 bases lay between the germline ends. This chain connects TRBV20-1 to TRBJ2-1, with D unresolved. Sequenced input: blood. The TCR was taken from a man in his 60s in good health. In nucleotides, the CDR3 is TGCAGTGCTGAAGAATACAATGAGCAGTTCTTC. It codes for CSAEEYNEQFF.